Below, one T cell receptor (beta chain) is given with its context. The V gene lost 2 bases and the J gene lost 10 bases, with 14 bases spanning the gap. The germline gives CDR1 SQVTM, CDR2 ANQGSEA. CDR3 length: 12 amino acids. Blood was sampled at baseline, cycle 4 day 1, and cycle 7 day 1. These data are taken from a study of OX40 agonist ivuxolimab in advanced cancers. TCRdb's copy holds only in-frame clones and misses some; the assay was immunoSEQ multiplex PCR. The table shows about 27,000 clones, with 85% to 90% occurring only once. The receptor was isolated from an adult with an advanced solid tumor such as melanoma, head and neck, liver or kidney cancer. This specimen was CD4+ or CD8+ T cells sorted from blood, taken in a trial of the OX40 agonist ivuxolimab. The chain couples TRBV29-1 to TRBJ1-1; D is uncertain. This CDR3 is CSVESEATGAFF. The CDR3 DNA follows: TGCAGCGTTGAATCTGAGGCCACGGGAGCTTTCTTT.